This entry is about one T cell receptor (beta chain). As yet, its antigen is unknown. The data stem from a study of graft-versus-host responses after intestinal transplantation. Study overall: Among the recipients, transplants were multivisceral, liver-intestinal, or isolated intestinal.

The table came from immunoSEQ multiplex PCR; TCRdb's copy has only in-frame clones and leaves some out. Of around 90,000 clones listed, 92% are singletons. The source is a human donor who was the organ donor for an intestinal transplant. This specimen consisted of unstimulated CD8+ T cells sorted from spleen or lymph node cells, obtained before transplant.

CDR3 region: CASSHSKTGVENGYTF. Written as DNA, the CDR3 is TGTGCCAGCAGTCACTCCAAGACGGGGGTCGAGAATGGCTACACCTTC. This chain uses TRBV7-2 with TRBJ1-2; maybe TRBD1 (5 bases). V lost 6 bases and J 6 bases, leaving 23 bases between the germline ends. This CDR3 has 16 amino acids. CDR1 is SGHTA, CDR2 FQGNSA, per germline.